This TCR beta chain appears in the sequencing data of a study of shared clonotypes between healthy human individuals. Per germline, CDR1 SGHVS and CDR2 FNYEAQ. V was clipped by 5 bases and J by 0 bases, with 8 bases between them. This CDR3 is 14 amino acids long. Per the study methods: Filtering of immunoSEQ junctional sequences could not match full-length read filtering. Profiled with immunoSEQ multiplex PCR; TCRdb holds only in-frame clones, not every one. V, J and clone size reflect that table, while D and trimming were determined from the DNA. Here the sample spans about 2.4 million clones, about 92% being singletons.

The specimen was naive CD4+ T cells sorted from blood. Subset of the sample: CD45RA+ positively selected. The chain employs TRBV7-6 and TRBJ1-3, with TRBD1 as a possible D gene (5 bases). The source is a man younger than 35 in good health. The CDR3 region has the DNA TGTGCCAGCAGCCCACAGGTCTCTGGAAACACCATATATTTT. Translated, it gives CASSPQVSGNTIYF.